The T cell receptor (beta chain) described here comes from a study of long-term antiretroviral therapy in people with HIV. Across the whole study: The earliest samples came about a decade before the 2015 immediate-ART recommendation.

Investigators performed immunoSEQ version v3.0 at survey level. The method was immunoSEQ multiplex PCR; TCRdb's version includes in-frame clones alone and lacks a portion of them. Here the sample spans 30,000 to 35,000 clones, 65% to 75% being singletons. Germline CDR1 is MDHEN and CDR2 is SYDVKM. The CDR3 is 14 residues long. The sequenced sample was unsorted PBMCs, obtained 3 years after starting antiretroviral therapy. V and J are TRBV28 and TRBJ2-5; D may be TRBD2 (6 bases). The DNA end lines up better with TRBJ2-7; the J call may be wrong. The clonotype was recovered from a man aged 50 to 60 with HIV. CDR3 nucleotide sequence: TGTGCCACCGAAGGGGCGGGAAAACTCTACGAGCAGTACTTC. This gives the protein CATEGAGKLYEQYF.